The sequence of this TCR beta chain was determined in a study of blood T cell repertoires in COVID-19. Here immunoSEQ multiplex PCR was the method, and the copy in TCRdb shows in-frame clones only, minus some. The sample records roughly 150,000 clones, 70% to 90% being singletons. CDR3 length: 13 residues. V was clipped by 5 bases and J by 7 bases, with 11 bases between them. Germline values: CDR1 MNHNY, CDR2 SVGAGI (reference sequence). The sequenced sample consisted of peripheral blood. The V gene is TRBV6-6, the J gene TRBJ2-2; maybe TRBD1 (5 bases). This TCR derives from a woman aged 55-75 years with COVID-19, enrolled during active disease. In DNA form, the CDR3 reads TGTGCCAGCAGTCGTCAGGGTCACGGGGAGCTGTTTTTT. This sequence encodes CASSRQGHGELFF.